This T cell receptor (beta chain) comes out of a study of type 1 and type 2 diabetes patients. Amplification started from genomic DNA. A primer set of 30 forward and 13 reverse primers amplified the CDR3. MiXCR, applied by TCRdb to the multiplex PCR reads, yields one record per CDR3 protein. The repertoire consists of 270,000 or so distinct CDR3 sequences, with more than 45% occurring once and the leading ten covering roughly an eighth. This clonotype has a handful of counts. Diabetic patients met standard criteria for type 1 or type 2 diabetes. V was shortened by 5 bases and J by 4 bases, with 5 bases between the two germline ends. The germline V gene has CDR1 SNHLY and CDR2 FYNNEI. The CDR3 is made up of 11 amino acids.

Specimen: peripheral blood mononuclear cells (PBMCs). J is TRBJ1-1 and V is TRBV2; D is uncertain. The TCR was taken from a man aged 18 to 29 with type 2 diabetes. The CDR3 spells CASSHGTEAFF. For the CDR3, the DNA is TGTGCCAGCAGTCACGGCACTGAAGCTTTCTTT.